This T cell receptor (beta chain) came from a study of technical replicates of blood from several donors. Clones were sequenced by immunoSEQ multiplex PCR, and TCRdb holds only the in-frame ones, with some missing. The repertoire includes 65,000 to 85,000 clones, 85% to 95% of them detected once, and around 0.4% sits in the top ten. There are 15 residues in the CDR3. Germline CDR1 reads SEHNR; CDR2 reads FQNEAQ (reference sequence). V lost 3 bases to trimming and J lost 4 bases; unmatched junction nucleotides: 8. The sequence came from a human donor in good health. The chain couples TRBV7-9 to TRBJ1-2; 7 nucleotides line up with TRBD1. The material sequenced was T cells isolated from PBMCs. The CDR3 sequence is CASSFDTGTAYGYTF. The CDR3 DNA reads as TGTGCCAGCAGCTTTGATACCGGGACAGCCTATGGCTACACCTTC.